This T cell receptor beta chain was retrieved from a study of blood T cell repertoires in COVID-19. Overall study context: Nucleic acid was either cDNA or gDNA, and it came from T cells, B-cell-depleted T cells, or PBMCs.

Per the original methods: Estimation of nucleated cell counts relied on the amplification of reference gene primers. The repertoire was sequenced with immunoSEQ multiplex PCR; TCRdb's copy has only in-frame clones and lacks some. The V and J calls and clone size were taken over from that table, and D and trimming were inferred from the DNA. This sample yields about 420,000 clones, of which around nine tenths are seen a single time; 0.8% to 1% belongs to the top ten. This CDR3 contains 13 residues. V was pared by 6 bases and J by 15 bases, with 10 bases of the junction left unmatched. Germline V gives CDR1 MNHEY, CDR2 SMNVEV (reference sequence).

This TCR derives from a man between 18 and 35 years old with COVID-19, enrolled during active disease. What was sequenced was peripheral blood. V gene TRBV27 combines with J gene TRBJ2-1, with 11 positions matching TRBD2. The CDR3 nucleotides are TGTGCCAGCAGCGACATACTAGCGGGAGATAGGTTCTTC. It is translated as CASSDILAGDRFF.